This T cell receptor beta chain was captured in a study of cytomegalovirus exposure and HLA in healthy donors. The CDR3 spans 12 residues. Looked up from germline, CDR1 is SGDLS and CDR2 is YYNGEE. The ends were cut back, 4 bases at V and 7 bases at J, with 12 bases in the middle. 13 Jbeta primers and 60 Vbeta primers were used for the PCR. The protocol was immunoSEQ multiplex PCR, while the TCRdb copy is restricted to in-frame clones and leaves out a portion. The data show 150,000 to 190,000 clones, with around 79% seen just once and over 1.2% held by the top ten. Sequenced material: PBMCs. The V call is TRBV9, the J call TRBJ2-7; no clear D gene. The clonotype was recovered from a man between 18 and 35 years old in good health and CMV-seronegative. CDR3 nucleotide sequence: TGTGCCAGCAGCCCCTCAACTCAAGAGCAGTACTTC. Protein: CASSPSTQEQYF. Looking up the rest from reference TRBV9 and TRBJ2-7 gives the full variable domain: DSGVTQTPKHLITATGQRVTLRCSPRSGDLSVYWYQQSLDQGLQFLIQYYNGEERAKGNILERFSAQQFPDLHSELNLSSLELGDSALYFCASSPSTQEQYFGPGTRLTVT.